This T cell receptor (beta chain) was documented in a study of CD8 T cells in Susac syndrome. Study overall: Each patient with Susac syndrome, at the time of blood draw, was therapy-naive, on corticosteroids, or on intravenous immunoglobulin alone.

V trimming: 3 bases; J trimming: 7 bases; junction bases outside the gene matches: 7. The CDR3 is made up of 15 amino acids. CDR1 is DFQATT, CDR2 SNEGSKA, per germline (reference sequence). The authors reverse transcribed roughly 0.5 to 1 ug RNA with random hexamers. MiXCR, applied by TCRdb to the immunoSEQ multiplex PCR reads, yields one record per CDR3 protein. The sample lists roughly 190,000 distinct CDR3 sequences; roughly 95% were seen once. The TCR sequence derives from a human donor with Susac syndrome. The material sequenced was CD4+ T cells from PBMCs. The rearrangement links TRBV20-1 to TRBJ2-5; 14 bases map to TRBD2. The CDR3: CSARSTSGGVGTQYF. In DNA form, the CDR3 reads TGCAGTGCTAGGTCGACTAGCGGGGGGGTCGGGACCCAGTACTTC.